The 27 T cell receptor beta chains below come from one sample, sequenced in a study of beta chain features in type 1 diabetes. Expressed TCRB transcripts were sequenced after all isolated RNA was converted to cDNA. Assay: immunoSEQ multiplex PCR; the TCRdb copy retains only in-frame clones and omits some. The data hold fewer than 350,000 clones, with 8% observed a single time. The sample taken for sequencing was central memory CD4+ T cells from blood. The source of these receptors is a woman aged 18 to 35 in good health.

The CDR3: CASSQSASYNEQFF. The CDR3 nucleotides read TGTGCCAGCAGCCAATCAGCCAGCTACAATGAGCAGTTCTTC. V gene TRBV14 combines with J gene TRBJ2-1, with D unclear. CDR3 length: 14 amino acids. Trimming took off 2 bases at V and 3 bases at J, with 8 bases between the two ends. CDR1 and CDR2 (germline): SGHDN, FVKESK.

The CDR3 sequence is CASSFGAGKETQYF. The CDR3 DNA reads as TGTGCCAGCAGCTTTGGGGCGGGGAAAGAGACCCAGTACTTC. The chain links TRBV5-6 to TRBJ2-5, with D tentatively TRBD2 (6 bases). Trimming shortened V by 2 bases and J by 3 bases, and 11 bases separated the two germline ends. This CDR3 comprises 14 residues. CDR1 and CDR2 (germline): SGHDT, YYEEEE.

The chain joins TRBV7-9 to TRBJ1-1; 12 bases line up with TRBD1. V lost 4 bases to trimming and J lost 5 bases; unmatched junction nucleotides: 8. In germline, CDR1 is SEHNR, CDR2 FQNEAQ (reference sequence). The CDR3 spans 16 residues. The CDR3 region is CASSSGTGGFETEAFF. CDR3 sequence (DNA): TGTGCCAGCAGCTCGGGGACAGGGGGCTTTGAGACTGAAGCTTTCTTT.

The chain is built from TRBV7-2 and TRBJ2-3; TRBD1 matches at 7 bases. This CDR3 comprises 12 residues. Trimming removed 4 bases from V and 10 bases from J; junction bases left unmatched: 5. Germline V gene sequence: CDR1 SGHTA, CDR2 FQGNSA. The CDR3 DNA sequence: TGTGCCAGCAGCTCAACAGACAGGGCGCAGTATTTT. Its protein product is CASSSTDRAQYF.

This clone was recorded many times. CDR3 in DNA: TGTGCCAGCAGTGAACTTCTGCGGGGTCTCTACAATGAGCAGTTCTTC. Translation gives CASSELLRGLYNEQFF. This chain joins TRBV6-4 and TRBJ2-1; D is possibly TRBD2 (6 bases). V lost 3 bases to trimming and J lost 3 bases, with 15 bases between them. The CDR3 loop spans 16 amino acids. Germline loops: CDR1 MRHNA, CDR2 SNTAGT.

This clone was detected a few times. The V call is TRBV10-3, the J call TRBJ2-3; D is possibly TRBD2 (5 bases). This CDR3 comprises 11 residues. V was shortened by 10 bases and J by 0 bases, with 5 bases between the two germline ends. From germline, CDR1 is ENHRY and CDR2 SYGVKD. The CDR3 sequence is CASGSTDTQYF. The DNA for the CDR3 is TGTGCCAGCGGGAGCACAGATACGCAGTATTTT.

This clone was found a few times. V gene TRBV7-2 combines with J gene TRBJ2-4; TRBD1 matches at 9 bases. This CDR3 spans 14 amino acids. J was trimmed by 7 bases and V by 5 bases; bases with no gene match: 6. CDR1 is SGHTA and CDR2 is FQGNSA in the germline V gene. CDR3 sequence: CASSPGTGLNIQYF. As DNA, the CDR3 is TGTGCCAGCAGCCCCGGGACAGGGTTGAACATTCAGTACTTC. Full variable domain (outside the CDR3, taken from reference TRBV7-2 and TRBJ2-4): GAGVSQSPSNKVTEKGKDVELRCDPISGHTALYWYRQSLGQGLEFLIYFQGNSAPDKSGLPSDRFSAERTGGSVSTLTIQRTQQEDSAVYLCASSPGTGLNIQYFGAGTRLSVL.

The table lists this clone with a few counts. The rearrangement joins TRBV29-1 to TRBJ1-1; D gene unclear. The CDR3 spans 12 residues. Per germline, CDR1 SQVTM and CDR2 ANQGSEA. Between the trimmed V and J ends, which lost 6 bases and 3 bases, there was a span of 11 bases. CDR3 sequence: CSVLTDHTEAFF. DNA for the CDR3: TGCAGCGTCTTAACAGACCACACTGAAGCTTTCTTT.

The chain couples TRBV6-1 to TRBJ2-7, with 7 bases aligning to TRBD1. The CDR3 runs to 15 residues. The V segment lost 3 bases and the J segment 3 bases; nucleotides outside the gene matches: 8. The germline CDR1 and CDR2 sequences are MNHNS and SASEGT. This chain's CDR3 is CASSEYPTGNYEQYV. CDR3 in DNA: TGTGCCAGCAGTGAGTACCCGACAGGGAACTACGAGCAGTACGTC.

This clone has only a few counts. The gene calls are TRBV4-1 and TRBJ1-4; D is possibly TRBD1 (6 bases). Per the germline V gene, CDR1 is MGHRA and CDR2 is YSYEKL. This CDR3 region has 17 residues. Trimming cost V 0 bases and J 5 bases, with 16 bases left between them. CDR3 DNA: TGCGCCAGCAGCCAAGACTCTCCAGGGAGGGGGAATGAAAAACTGTTTTTT. It specifies CASSQDSPGRGNEKLFF.

The genes are TRBV28 and TRBJ1-1; TRBD1 might be the D (5 bases). V was clipped by 4 bases and J by 2 bases, with 17 bases between them. The CDR3 extends over 16 amino acids. CDR1 is MDHEN, CDR2 SYDVKM, per germline. This chain's CDR3 is CASSSPRDPVNTEAFF. CDR3 bases: TGTGCCAGCAGTTCCCCCCGGGACCCAGTAAACACTGAAGCTTTCTTT. Variable domain in full (rest from reference TRBV28 and TRBJ1-1): DVKVTQSSRYLVKRTGEKVFLECVQDMDHENMFWYRQDPGLGLRLIYFSYDVKMKEKGDIPEGYSVSREKKERFSLILESASTNQTSMYLCASSSPRDPVNTEAFFGQGTRLTVV.

The rearrangement joins TRBV2 to TRBJ2-7, with no clear D. This CDR3 has 14 amino acids. Trimming took 8 bases from V and 4 from J, leaving 18 bases between them. Germline V gene lookup returns CDR1 SNHLY and CDR2 FYNNEI. This CDR3 reads CASLPGRGGYEQYF. In nucleotides, the CDR3 is TGTGCCAGCCTCCCGGGCCGTGGCGGATACGAGCAGTACTTC.

The table lists this clone with many counts. The V call is TRBV11-1, the J call TRBJ2-5; a possible D gene is TRBD1 (5 bases). Per the germline V gene, CDR1 is SGHAT and CDR2 is FQDESV (reference sequence). This CDR3 region has 13 residues. V gave up 1 base and J gave up 3 bases, with 6 bases separating them. In DNA form, the CDR3 reads TGTGCCAGCAGCTTAGGACAGAAAGAGACCCAGTACTTC. Its translation is CASSLGQKETQYF.

V usage is TRBV6-1 and J usage is TRBJ2-6, with TRBD1 as a possible D gene (6 bases). Trimming removed 10 bases from V and 0 bases from J, with 7 bases in between. Germline values: CDR1 MNHNS, CDR2 SASEGT. This CDR3 has 13 amino acids. The CDR3 loop is CANRVSGANVLTF. In DNA, the CDR3 is TGTGCCAACAGGGTCTCTGGGGCCAACGTCCTGACTTTC.

In this sample, this clone turned up a few times. The chain uses TRBV15 and TRBJ2-4; D could derive from TRBD1 or TRBD2 (5 bases each). The germline CDR1 and CDR2 sequences are LNHNV and YYDKDF (reference sequence). The V end lost 9 bases, the J end lost 3 bases, and 15 bases lay between the germline ends. This CDR3 contains 14 residues. The CDR3 loop reads CATNAAGSKNIQYF. The CDR3 DNA is TGTGCCACGAACGCCGCAGGGAGCAAAAACATTCAGTACTTC.

This clone has a handful of counts. DNA of the CDR3: TGTGCCAGCAGTGTCAGGGACGTAAAGGAGACCCAGTACTTC. Protein product: CASSVRDVKETQYF. J is TRBJ2-5 and V is TRBV2, with D perhaps assigned TRBD1 or TRBD2 (5 bases each). Trimming left V 4 bases short and J 5 bases short, with 14 bases between. This CDR3 comprises 14 residues. Germline CDR1 reads SNHLY; CDR2 reads FYNNEI.

Many counts were recorded for this clone. The chain joins TRBV4-2 to TRBJ2-3; 8 bases agree with TRBD2. Per germline, CDR1 LGHNA and CDR2 YNFKEQ. The length of the CDR3 is 17 residues. The V and J ends lost 4 bases and 5 bases, in that order; junction bases with no gene match: 14. This CDR3 reads CASSPRPTGGPLDTQYF. CDR3 nucleotides: TGTGCCAGCAGCCCCCGCCCCACGGGGGGGCCGTTAGATACGCAGTATTTT.

This clone was observed a single time. The chain has TRBV2 and TRBJ1-5, with D maybe TRBD1 (6 bases). The germline V gene encodes CDR1 SNHLY and CDR2 FYNNEI. Trimming removed 2 bases from V and 6 bases from J, with 14 bases in between. This CDR3 region has 15 residues. Here the CDR3 DNA reads TGTGCCAGCAGTGAACGTTCAGGGGTAAGTCAGCCCCAGCATTTT. Its translation: CASSERSGVSQPQHF.

The table lists this clone with a few counts. This chain uses TRBV29-1 with TRBJ2-1; TRBD1 matches 9 bases. V shed 5 bases, J shed 6 bases, and the junction held 8 bases outside the gene matches. Germline V gene lookup returns CDR1 SQVTM and CDR2 ANQGSEA. The CDR3 has 14 amino acids. CDR3 nucleotide sequence: TGCAGCGTTCCCCGGGACAGGGTGGGCAATGAGCAGTTCTTC. Translation gives CSVPRDRVGNEQFF.

A few counts support this clone. The chain carries TRBV7-2 and TRBJ1-4; a possible D gene is TRBD1 (6 bases). Germline CDR1 reads SGHTA; CDR2 reads FQGNSA. V shed 1 base and J shed 5 bases, with 14 bases lying between them. The CDR3 sequence is 16 residues long. The CDR3 DNA is TGTGCCAGCAGCTTAGGATTGGCCAGGGGCAATGAAAAACTGTTTTTT. This translates into CASSLGLARGNEKLFF. Drawing the rest from reference TRBV7-2 and TRBJ1-4, the complete variable domain is GAGVSQSPSNKVTEKGKDVELRCDPISGHTALYWYRQSLGQGLEFLIYFQGNSAPDKSGLPSDRFSAERTGGSVSTLTIQRTQQEDSAVYLCASSLGLARGNEKLFFGSGTQLSVL.

The V gene is TRBV6-1, the J gene TRBJ2-7; TRBD1 matches at 9 bases. From germline, CDR1 is MNHNS and CDR2 SASEGT. The CDR3 is made up of 14 amino acids. Trimming took 6 bases from V and 2 from J; bases not matched to a gene: 5. The CDR3 nucleotides are TGTGCCAGCAGGCGGACAGGGGATACCTACGAGCAGTACTTC. It encodes CASRRTGDTYEQYF.

The CDR3 nucleotides are TGTGCCAGCAGTTATGGGACTCCCTCCGCGTACGAGCAGTACTTC. Protein product: CASSYGTPSAYEQYF. The chain links TRBV27 to TRBJ2-7, with D maybe TRBD2 (6 bases). Germline V lookup: CDR1 MNHEY, CDR2 SMNVEV (reference sequence). This CDR3 is built from 15 residues. Trimming removed 4 bases at V and 4 bases at J, with 17 bases between.

This clone was detected ten times or more. This rearrangement joins TRBV23-1 to TRBJ1-3; no clear D. TRBV23-1 is annotated as an ORF whose role is uncertain. V dropped 8 bases and J dropped 0 bases, with 8 bases sitting between them. The CDR3 length is 13 residues. CDR3 DNA: TGCGCCAGCCCGGTGGCCTCTGGAAACACCATATATTTT. Amino acid sequence: CASPVASGNTIYF.

As regards this clone: A read error may be the cause here, since a much bigger clone is one base away. V and J are TRBV6-6 and TRBJ2-2; TRBD1 aligns across 9 bases. There are 15 residues in the CDR3. Germline V gene sequence: CDR1 MNHNY, CDR2 SVGAGI (reference sequence). The V segment lost 6 bases and the J segment 7 bases; nucleotides outside the gene matches: 9. Here the CDR3 reads CASSLRTGEGGELFF. The CDR3 DNA reads as TGTGCCAGCAGCCTGCGGACAGGGGAGGGCGGGGAGCTGTTTTTT.

J is TRBJ2-1 and V is TRBV11-2, with TRBD1 matching 9 bases. With 5 bases clipped from V and 8 bases from J, the junction kept 7 bases outside the gene matches. Germline CDR1 is SGHAT and CDR2 is FQNNGV. The CDR3 consists of 14 residues. The CDR3 DNA reads as TGTGCCAGCAGCGACCGGGACAGGGTTGATGAGCAGTTCTTC. Translation: CASSDRDRVDEQFF.

In its sample, this clone was seen many times. J is TRBJ1-4 and V is TRBV4-3; D is possibly TRBD1 (5 bases). The CDR3 covers 15 residues. Trimming shortened V by 4 bases and J by 0 bases, and 9 bases separated the two germline ends. Germline CDR1 reads LGHNA; CDR2 reads YSLEER. CDR3 bases: TGCGCCAGCAGCCCCAGGGCGGCAACTAATGAAAAACTGTTTTTT. Amino acids: CASSPRAATNEKLFF.

The chain couples TRBV6-5 to TRBJ1-4, with D tentatively TRBD1 (5 bases). The CDR3 runs 13 residues. The V and J ends lost 2 bases and 8 bases respectively, with 9 bases between them. The germline CDR1 and CDR2 sequences are MNHEY and SVGAGI. The chain's CDR3 is CASSYQGNEKLFF. The CDR3 bases are TGTGCCAGCAGTTACCAGGGTAACGAAAAACTGTTTTTT.